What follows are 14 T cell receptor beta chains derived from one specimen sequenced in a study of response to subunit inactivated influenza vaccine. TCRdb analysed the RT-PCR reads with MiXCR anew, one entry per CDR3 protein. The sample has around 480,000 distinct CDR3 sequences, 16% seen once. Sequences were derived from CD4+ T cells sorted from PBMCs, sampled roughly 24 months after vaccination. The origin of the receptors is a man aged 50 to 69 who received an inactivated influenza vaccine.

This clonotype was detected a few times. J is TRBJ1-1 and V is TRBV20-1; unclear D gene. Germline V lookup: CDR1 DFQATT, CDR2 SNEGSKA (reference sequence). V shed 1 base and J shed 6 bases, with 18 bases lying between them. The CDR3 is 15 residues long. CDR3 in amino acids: CSARGDRKGKAEAFF. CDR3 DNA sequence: TGCAGTGCTAGAGGGGATCGGAAAGGGAAGGCTGAAGCTTTCTTT.

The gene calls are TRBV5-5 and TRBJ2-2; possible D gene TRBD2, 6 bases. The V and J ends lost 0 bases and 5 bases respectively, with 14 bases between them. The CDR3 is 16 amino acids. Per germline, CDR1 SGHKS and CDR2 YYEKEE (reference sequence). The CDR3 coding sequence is TGTGCCAGCAGCTTGGGACCCCGGCGGGGAACCGGGGAGCTGTTTTTT. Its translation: CASSLGPRRGTGELFF.

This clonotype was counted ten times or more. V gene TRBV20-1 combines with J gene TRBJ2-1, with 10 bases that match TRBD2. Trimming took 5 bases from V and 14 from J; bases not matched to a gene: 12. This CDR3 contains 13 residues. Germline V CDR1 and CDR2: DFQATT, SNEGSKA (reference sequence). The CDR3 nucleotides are TGCAGTGCTGGGGGCACTAGCGGGATTTTGGAGTTCTTC. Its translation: CSAGGTSGILEFF.

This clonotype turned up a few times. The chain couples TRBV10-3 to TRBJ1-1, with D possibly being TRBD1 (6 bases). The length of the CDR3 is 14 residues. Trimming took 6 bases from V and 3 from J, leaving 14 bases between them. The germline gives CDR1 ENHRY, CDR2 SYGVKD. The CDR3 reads CAIRNREVDTEAFF. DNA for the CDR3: TGTGCCATCAGGAACAGGGAGGTCGACACTGAAGCTTTCTTT.

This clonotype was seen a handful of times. CDR3 in amino acids: CASSLSISYEQYF. The CDR3 DNA is TGCGCCAGCAGCCTCTCCATTTCCTACGAGCAGTACTTC. The chain is built from TRBV5-1 and TRBJ2-7; D is unresolved. V was trimmed by 4 bases and J by 1 base, leaving 9 bases between them. This CDR3 is built from 13 residues. Germline V gene lookup returns CDR1 SGHRS and CDR2 YFSETQ.

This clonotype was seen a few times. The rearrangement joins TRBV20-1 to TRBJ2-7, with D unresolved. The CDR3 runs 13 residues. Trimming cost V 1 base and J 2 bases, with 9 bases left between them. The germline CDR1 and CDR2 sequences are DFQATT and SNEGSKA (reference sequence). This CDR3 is CSARGLPAYEQYF. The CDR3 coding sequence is TGCAGTGCTAGAGGACTTCCGGCCTACGAGCAGTACTTC.

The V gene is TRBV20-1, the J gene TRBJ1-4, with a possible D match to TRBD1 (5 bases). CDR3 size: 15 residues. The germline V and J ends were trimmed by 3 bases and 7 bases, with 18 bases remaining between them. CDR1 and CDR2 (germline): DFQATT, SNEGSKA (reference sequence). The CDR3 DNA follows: TGCAGTGCTAGGGGCCCCAGGGAGAATGGTGAAAAACTGTTTTTT. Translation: CSARGPRENGEKLFF.

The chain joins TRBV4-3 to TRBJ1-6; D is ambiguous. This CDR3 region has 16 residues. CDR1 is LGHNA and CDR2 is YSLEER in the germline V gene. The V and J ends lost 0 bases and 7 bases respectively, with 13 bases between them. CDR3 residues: CASSQDGGPQNSPLHF. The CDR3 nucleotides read TGCGCCAGCAGCCAAGATGGTGGTCCGCAGAATTCACCCCTCCACTTT.

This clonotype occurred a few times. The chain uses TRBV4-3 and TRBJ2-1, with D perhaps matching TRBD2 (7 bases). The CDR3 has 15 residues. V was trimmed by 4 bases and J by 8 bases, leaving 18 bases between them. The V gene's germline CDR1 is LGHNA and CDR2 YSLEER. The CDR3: CASSLGGPGAYEQFF. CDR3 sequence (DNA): TGCGCCAGCAGCCTCGGGGGGCCCGGGGCCTATGAGCAGTTCTTC.

The DNA of the CDR3 is TGCAGTGCTAGAGAGGGGACTAGCGGGGGGACAGATACGCAGTATTTT. As protein: CSAREGTSGGTDTQYF. The rearrangement links TRBV20-1 to TRBJ2-3, with 15 bases that match TRBD2. CDR3 length: 16 residues. V gave up 0 bases and J gave up 3 bases; unmatched junction bases: 1. CDR1 and CDR2 (germline): DFQATT, SNEGSKA (reference sequence).

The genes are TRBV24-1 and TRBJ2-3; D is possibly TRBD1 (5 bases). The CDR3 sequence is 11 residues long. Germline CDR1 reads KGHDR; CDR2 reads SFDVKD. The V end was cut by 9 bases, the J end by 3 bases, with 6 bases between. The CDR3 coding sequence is TGTGCCACCGGACAAACAGATACGCAGTATTTT. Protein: CATGQTDTQYF.

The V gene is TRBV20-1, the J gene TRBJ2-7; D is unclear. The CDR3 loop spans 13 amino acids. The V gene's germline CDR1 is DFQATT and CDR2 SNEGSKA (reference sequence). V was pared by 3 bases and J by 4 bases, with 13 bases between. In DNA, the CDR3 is TGCAGTGCTAGCCAAACTGACACTTACGAGCAGTACTTC. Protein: CSASQTDTYEQYF.

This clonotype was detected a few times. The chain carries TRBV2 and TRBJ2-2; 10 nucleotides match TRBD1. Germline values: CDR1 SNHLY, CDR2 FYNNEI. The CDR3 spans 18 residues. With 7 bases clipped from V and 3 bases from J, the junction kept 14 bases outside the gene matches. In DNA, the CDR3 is TGTGCCAGCACTAGCGGACTATGGGACAGGGGATACACCGGGGAGCTGTTTTTT. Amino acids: CASTSGLWDRGYTGELFF. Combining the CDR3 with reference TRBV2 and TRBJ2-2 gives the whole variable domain EPEVTQTPSHQVTQMGQEVILRCVPISNHLYFYWYRQILGQKVEFLVSFYNNEISEKSEIFDDQFSVERPDGSNFTLKIRSTKLEDSAMYFCASTSGLWDRGYTGELFFGEGSRLTVL.

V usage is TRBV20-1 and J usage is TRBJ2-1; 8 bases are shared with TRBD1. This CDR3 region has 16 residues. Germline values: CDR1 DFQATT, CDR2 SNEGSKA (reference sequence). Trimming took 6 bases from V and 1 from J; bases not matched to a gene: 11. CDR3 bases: TGCAGTGCGCGTATCAGGGGGCGCGGTTCCTACAATGAGCAGTTCTTC. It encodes CSARIRGRGSYNEQFF.